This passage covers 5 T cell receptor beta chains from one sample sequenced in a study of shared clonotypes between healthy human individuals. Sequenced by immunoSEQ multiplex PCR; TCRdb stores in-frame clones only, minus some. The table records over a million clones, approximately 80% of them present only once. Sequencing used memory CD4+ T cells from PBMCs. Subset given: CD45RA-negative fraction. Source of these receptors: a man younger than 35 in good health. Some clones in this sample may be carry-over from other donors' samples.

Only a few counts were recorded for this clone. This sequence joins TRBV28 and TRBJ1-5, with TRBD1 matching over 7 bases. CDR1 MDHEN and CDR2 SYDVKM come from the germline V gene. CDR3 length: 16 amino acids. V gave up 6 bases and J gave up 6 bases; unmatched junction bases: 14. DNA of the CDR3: TGTGCCAGCAGGCCAGGGGGGGCGTTATACTCTCAGCCCCAGCATTTT. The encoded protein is CASRPGGALYSQPQHF.

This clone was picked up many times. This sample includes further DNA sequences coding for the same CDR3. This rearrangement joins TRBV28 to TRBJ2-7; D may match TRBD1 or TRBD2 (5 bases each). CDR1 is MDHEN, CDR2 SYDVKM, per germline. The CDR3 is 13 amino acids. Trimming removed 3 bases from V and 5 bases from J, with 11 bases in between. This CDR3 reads CASSFGGIHEQYF. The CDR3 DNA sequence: TGTGCCAGCAGTTTTGGGGGTATTCACGAGCAGTACTTC.

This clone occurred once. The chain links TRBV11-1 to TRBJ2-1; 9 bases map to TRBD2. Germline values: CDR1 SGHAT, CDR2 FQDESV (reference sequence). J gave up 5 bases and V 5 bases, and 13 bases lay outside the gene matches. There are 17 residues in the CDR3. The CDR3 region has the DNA TGTGCCAGCAGCCCGAAACTCGGACTAGCGAACCACAATGAGCAGTTCTTC. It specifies CASSPKLGLANHNEQFF.

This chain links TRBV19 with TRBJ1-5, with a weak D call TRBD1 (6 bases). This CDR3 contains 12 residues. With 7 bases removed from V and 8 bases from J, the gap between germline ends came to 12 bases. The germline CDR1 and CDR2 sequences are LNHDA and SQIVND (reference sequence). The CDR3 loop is CASTWEGEPQHF. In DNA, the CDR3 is TGTGCCAGTACGTGGGAGGGGGAGCCCCAGCATTTT.

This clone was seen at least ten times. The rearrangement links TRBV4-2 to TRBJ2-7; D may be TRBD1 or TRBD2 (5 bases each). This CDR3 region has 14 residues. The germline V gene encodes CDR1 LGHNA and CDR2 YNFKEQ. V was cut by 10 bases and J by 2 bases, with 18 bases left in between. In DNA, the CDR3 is TGTGCCACCGGTGCTCCCGGGGCTGCCTACGAGCAGTACTTC. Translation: CATGAPGAAYEQYF.